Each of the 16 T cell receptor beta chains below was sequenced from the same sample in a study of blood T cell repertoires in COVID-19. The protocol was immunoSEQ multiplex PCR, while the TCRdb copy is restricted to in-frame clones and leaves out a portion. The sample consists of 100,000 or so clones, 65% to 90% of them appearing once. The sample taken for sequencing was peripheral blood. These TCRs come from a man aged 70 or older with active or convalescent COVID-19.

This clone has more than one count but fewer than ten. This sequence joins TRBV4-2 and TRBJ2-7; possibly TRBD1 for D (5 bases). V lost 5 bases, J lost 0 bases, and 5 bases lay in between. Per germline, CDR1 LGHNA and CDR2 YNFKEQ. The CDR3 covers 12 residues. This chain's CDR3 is CASSDSSYEQYF. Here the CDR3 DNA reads TGTGCCAGCAGCGACAGCTCCTACGAGCAGTACTTC.

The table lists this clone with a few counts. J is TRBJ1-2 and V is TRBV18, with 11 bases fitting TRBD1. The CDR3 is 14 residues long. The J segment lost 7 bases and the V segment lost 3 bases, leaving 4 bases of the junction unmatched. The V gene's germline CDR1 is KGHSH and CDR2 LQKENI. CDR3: CASSPGQGVSGYTF. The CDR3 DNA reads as TGTGCCAGCTCACCGGGACAGGGGGTTAGTGGCTACACCTTC.

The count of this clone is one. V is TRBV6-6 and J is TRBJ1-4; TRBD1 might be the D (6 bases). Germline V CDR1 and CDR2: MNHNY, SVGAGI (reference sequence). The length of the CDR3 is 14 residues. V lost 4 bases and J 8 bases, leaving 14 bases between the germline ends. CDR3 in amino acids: CASSWGRQDEKLFF. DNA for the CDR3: TGTGCCAGCAGTTGGGGACGACAGGACGAAAAACTGTTTTTT.

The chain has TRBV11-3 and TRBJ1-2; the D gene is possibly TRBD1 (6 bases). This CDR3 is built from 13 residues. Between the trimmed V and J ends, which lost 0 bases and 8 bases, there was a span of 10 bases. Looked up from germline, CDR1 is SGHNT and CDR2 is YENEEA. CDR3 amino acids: CASSLDADSGYTF. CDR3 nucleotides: TGTGCCAGCAGCTTAGATGCGGACAGCGGCTACACCTTC. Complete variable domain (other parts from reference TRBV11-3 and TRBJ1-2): EAGVVQSPRYKIIEKKQPVAFWCNPISGHNTLYWYLQNLGQGPELLIRYENEEAVDDSQLPKDRFSAERLKGVDSTLKIQPAELGDSAVYLCASSLDADSGYTFGSGTRLTVV.

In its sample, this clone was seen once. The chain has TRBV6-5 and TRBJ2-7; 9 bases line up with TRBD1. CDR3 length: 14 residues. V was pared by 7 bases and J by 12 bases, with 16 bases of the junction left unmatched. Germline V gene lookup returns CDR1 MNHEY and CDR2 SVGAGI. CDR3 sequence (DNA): TGTGCCAGCACCTCCCGAACCGGGACAGGGAGAGGGTACTTC. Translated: CASTSRTGTGRGYF.

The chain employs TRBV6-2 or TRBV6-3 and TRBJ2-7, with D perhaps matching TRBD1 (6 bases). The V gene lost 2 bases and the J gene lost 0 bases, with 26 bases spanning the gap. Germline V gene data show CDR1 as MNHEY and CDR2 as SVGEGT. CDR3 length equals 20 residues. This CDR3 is CASSYPTYSSDSRVSYEQYF. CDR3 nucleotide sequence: TGTGCCAGCAGTTACCCCACATACTCTTCGGACAGCCGAGTCTCCTACGAGCAGTACTTC.

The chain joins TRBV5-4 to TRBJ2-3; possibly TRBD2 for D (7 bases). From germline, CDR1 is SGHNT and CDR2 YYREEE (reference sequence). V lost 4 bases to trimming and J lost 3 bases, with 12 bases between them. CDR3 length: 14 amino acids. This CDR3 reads CASSRGASTDTQYF. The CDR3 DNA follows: TGTGCCAGCAGCCGGGGGGCCTCGACAGATACGCAGTATTTT. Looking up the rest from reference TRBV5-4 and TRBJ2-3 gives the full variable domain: ETGVTQSPTHLIKTRGQQVTLRCSSQSGHNTVSWYQQALGQGPQFIFQYYREEENGRGNFPPRFSGLQFPNYSSELNVNALELDDSALYLCASSRGASTDTQYFGPGTRLTVL.

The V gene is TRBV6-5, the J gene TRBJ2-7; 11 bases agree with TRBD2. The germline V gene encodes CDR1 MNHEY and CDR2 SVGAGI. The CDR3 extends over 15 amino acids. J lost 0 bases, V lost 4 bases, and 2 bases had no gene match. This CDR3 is CASSWTSGSSYEQYF. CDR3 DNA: TGTGCCAGCAGTTGGACTAGCGGGTCCTCCTACGAGCAGTACTTC.

The CDR3 bases are TGTGCCATCAGCCGAGGCAGGAGCGGGGAGGGCGGGGAGCTGTTTTTT. As protein: CAISRGRSGEGGELFF. The chain has TRBV10-3 and TRBJ2-2; TRBD2 matches 7 bases. The germline V gene encodes CDR1 ENHRY and CDR2 SYGVKD. The CDR3 sequence is 16 residues long. With V trimmed by 6 bases and J by 7 bases, 14 bases remained unmatched.

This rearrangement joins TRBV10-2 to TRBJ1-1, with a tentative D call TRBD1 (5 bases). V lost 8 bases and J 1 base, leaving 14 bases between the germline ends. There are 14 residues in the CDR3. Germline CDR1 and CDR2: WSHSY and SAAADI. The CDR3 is CASWEGRKNTEAFF. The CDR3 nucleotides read TGCGCCAGCTGGGAGGGGAGGAAGAACACTGAAGCTTTCTTT.

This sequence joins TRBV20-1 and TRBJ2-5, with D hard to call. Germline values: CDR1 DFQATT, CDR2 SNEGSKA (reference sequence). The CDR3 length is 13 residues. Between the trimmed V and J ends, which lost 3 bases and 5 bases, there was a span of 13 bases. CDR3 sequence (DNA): TGCAGTGCTAGTCCTATCTCGGTGGAGACCCAGTACTTC. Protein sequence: CSASPISVETQYF.

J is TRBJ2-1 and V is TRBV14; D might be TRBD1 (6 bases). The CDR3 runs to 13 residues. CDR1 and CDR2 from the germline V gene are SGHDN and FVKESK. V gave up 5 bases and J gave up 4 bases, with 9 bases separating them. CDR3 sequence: CASSRQAYNEQFF. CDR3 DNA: TGTGCCAGCAGCAGACAGGCTTACAATGAGCAGTTCTTC. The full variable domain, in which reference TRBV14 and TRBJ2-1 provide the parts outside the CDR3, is EAGVTQFPSHSVIEKGQTVTLRCDPISGHDNLYWYRRVMGKEIKFLLHFVKESKQDESGMPNNRFLAERTGGTYSTLKVQPAELEDSGVYFCASSRQAYNEQFFGPGTRLTVL.

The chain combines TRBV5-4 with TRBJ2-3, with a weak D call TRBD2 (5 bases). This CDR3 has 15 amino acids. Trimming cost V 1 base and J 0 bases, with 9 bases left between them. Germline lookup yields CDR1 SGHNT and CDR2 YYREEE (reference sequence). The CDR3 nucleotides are TGTGCCAGCAGCTTGAGGACGGGGAGCACAGATACGCAGTATTTT. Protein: CASSLRTGSTDTQYF.

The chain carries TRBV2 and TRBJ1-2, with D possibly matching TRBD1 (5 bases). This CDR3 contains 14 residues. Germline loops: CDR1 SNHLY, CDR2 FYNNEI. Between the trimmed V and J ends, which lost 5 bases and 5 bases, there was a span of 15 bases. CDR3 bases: TGTGCCAGCAGTACCAGGGAGGAATCATATGGCTACACCTTC. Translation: CASSTREESYGYTF.

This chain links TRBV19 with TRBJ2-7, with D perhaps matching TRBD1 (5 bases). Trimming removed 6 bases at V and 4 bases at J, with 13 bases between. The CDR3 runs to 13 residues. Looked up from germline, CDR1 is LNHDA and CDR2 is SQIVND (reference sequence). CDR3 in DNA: TGTGCCAGTAGCAGGGCACGAGATTACGAGCAGTACTTC. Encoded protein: CASSRARDYEQYF.

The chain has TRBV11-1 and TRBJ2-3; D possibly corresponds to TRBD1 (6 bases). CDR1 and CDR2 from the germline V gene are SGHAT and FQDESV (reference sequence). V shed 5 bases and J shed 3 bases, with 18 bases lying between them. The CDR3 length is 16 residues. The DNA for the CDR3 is TGTGCCAGCAGCCCCGGTGGGGGCCGCGGGACAGATACGCAGTATTTT. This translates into CASSPGGGRGTDTQYF.